This passage covers 7 T cell receptor beta chains from one sample sequenced in a study of T cells expressing NK-cell markers. From its re-call of the 5' RACE reads, TCRdb lists each CDR3 protein once, without DNA. This table lists roughly 450,000 distinct CDR3 sequences. Sequencing input: blood T cells: a sorted CD56 or NKG2C T cell subset, CD4+ or CD8+ T cells, or bulk PBMC T cells (not recorded which). These receptor sequences come from a woman aged 45-59 years in good health.

V and J are TRBV5-1 and TRBJ2-1; TCRdb reports TRBD1, a call that lacks DNA to check it against. The CDR3 runs to 15 residues. The germline V gene encodes CDR1 SGHRS and CDR2 YFSETQ. The CDR3 loop is CASSGRARADNEQFF.

The rearrangement uses TRBV2 and TRBJ2-5; TCRdb returns TRBD1, unconfirmable since there is no DNA. The germline V gene encodes CDR1 SNHLY and CDR2 FYNNEI. The CDR3 runs to 12 residues. The CDR3 region is CAGDRGQETQYF.

The chain has TRBV7-9 and TRBJ2-2; the D call from TCRdb, TRBD2, cannot be confirmed without DNA. This CDR3 has 16 amino acids. CDR1 and CDR2 from the germline V gene are SEHNR and FQNEAQ (reference sequence). CDR3 sequence reads: CASSLAQGAATGELFF. Looking up the rest from reference TRBV7-9 and TRBJ2-2 gives the full variable domain: DTGVSQNPRHKITKRGQNVTFRCDPISEHNRLYWYRQTLGQGPEFLTYFQNEAQLEKSRLLSDRFSAERPKGSFSTLEIQRTEQGDSAMYLCASSLAQGAATGELFFGEGSRLTVL.

The V gene is TRBV24-1, the J gene TRBJ2-2. The V gene's germline CDR1 is KGHDR and CDR2 SFDVKD. This CDR3 has 15 residues. The CDR3: CATSDIAKATGELFF.

The chain uses TRBV2 and TRBJ2-5. Germline V gene sequence: CDR1 SNHLY, CDR2 FYNNEI. The length of the CDR3 is 13 residues. CDR3 sequence reads: CASSGGQLETQYF. The variable domain in full, with the rest retrieved from reference TRBV2 and TRBJ2-5, is EPEVTQTPSHQVTQMGQEVILRCVPISNHLYFYWYRQILGQKVEFLVSFYNNEISEKSEIFDDQFSVERPDGSNFTLKIRSTKLEDSAMYFCASSGGQLETQYFGPGTRLLVL.

J is TRBJ2-7 and V is TRBV25-1; checking the TCRdb D call of TRBD1 is not possible without DNA. Per germline, CDR1 MGHDK and CDR2 SYGVNS. CDR3 length: 15 residues. The CDR3 is CASSPTRDNSYEQYF.

The gene calls are TRBV7-9 and TRBJ2-5; TCRdb selects TRBD2, and the lack of DNA leaves this call unchecked. CDR1 SEHNR and CDR2 FQNEAQ come from the germline V gene (reference sequence). This CDR3 has 14 amino acids. CDR3 amino acids: CASSLPGTSGTQYF. The variable domain in full, completed from reference TRBV7-9 and TRBJ2-5, reads DTGVSQNPRHKITKRGQNVTFRCDPISEHNRLYWYRQTLGQGPEFLTYFQNEAQLEKSRLLSDRFSAERPKGSFSTLEIQRTEQGDSAMYLCASSLPGTSGTQYFGPGTRLLVL.